This T cell receptor (beta chain) was identified in a study of blood T cell repertoires in COVID-19. Original methodology: Reference gene primer amplification gave estimated nucleated cell counts. The table came from immunoSEQ multiplex PCR; TCRdb's copy has only in-frame clones and leaves some out. V, J and clone size reflect that table, while D and trimming were determined from the DNA. The sample shows a few hundred thousand clones, about 90% of them seen only once. The CDR3 has 12 amino acids. The ends were cut back, 4 bases at V and 9 bases at J, with 10 bases in the middle. The sequenced sample was peripheral blood. This sequence joins TRBV12-3 or TRBV12-4 and TRBJ1-3, with D hard to call. This receptor was taken from a person aged 18 to 30 with COVID-19, enrolled during active disease. The chain's CDR3 is CASSSDSGTIYF. CDR3 nucleotide sequence: TGTGCCAGCAGTTCCGACTCGGGCACCATATATTTT.